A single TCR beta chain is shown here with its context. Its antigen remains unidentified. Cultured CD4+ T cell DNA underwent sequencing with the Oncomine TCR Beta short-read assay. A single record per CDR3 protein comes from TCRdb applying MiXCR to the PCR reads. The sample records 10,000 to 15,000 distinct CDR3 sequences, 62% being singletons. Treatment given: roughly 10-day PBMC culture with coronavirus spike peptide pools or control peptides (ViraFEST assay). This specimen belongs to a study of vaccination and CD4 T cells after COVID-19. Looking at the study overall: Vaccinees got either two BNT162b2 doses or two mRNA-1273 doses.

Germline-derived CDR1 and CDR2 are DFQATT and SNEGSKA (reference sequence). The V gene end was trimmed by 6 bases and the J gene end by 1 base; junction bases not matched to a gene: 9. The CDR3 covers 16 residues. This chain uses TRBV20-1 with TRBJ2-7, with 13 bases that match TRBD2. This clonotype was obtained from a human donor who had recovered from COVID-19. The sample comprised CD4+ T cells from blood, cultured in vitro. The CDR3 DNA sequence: TGCAGTGCCCAAGGACTAGCGGGAGCTAGTTCCTACGAGCAGTACTTC. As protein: CSAQGLAGASSYEQYF.